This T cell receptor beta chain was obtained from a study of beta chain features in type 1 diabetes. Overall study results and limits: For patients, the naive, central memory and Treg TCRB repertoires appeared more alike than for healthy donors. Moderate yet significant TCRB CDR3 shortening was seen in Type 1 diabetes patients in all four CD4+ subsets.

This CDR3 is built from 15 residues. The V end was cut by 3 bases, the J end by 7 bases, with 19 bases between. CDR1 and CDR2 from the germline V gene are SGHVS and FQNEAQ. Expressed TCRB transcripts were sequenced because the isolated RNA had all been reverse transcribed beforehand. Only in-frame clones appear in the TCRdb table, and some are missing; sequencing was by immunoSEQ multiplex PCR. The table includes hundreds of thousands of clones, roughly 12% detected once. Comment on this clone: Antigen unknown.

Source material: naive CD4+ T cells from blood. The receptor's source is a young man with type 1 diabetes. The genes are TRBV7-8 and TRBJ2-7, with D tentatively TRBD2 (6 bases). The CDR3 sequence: CASSLPRDRAGEQYF. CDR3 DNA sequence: TGTGCCAGCAGCTTGCCCCGGGATAGGGCGGGGGAGCAGTACTTC.